The source of this T cell receptor beta chain is a study of blood T cell repertoires in COVID-19. Study context: Both acute and convalescent COVID-19 samples were obtained from the United States, Italy and Spain. Sources were T cells, B-cell-depleted T cells, or PBMCs; the material itself was cDNA or gDNA.

Original data processing: Reference gene primer amplification gave estimated nucleated cell counts. Profiling relied on immunoSEQ multiplex PCR, and the TCRdb table lists in-frame clones only, not all of them. V and J calls and clone size are those listed in that table; D and trimming were worked out from the DNA. The sample includes just under 150,000 clones, about 89% of them seen just once. This receptor was identified in a man aged 50 to 59 who had recovered from COVID-19. The source material was peripheral blood.

The CDR3 loop is CASSPAKQGNYGYTF. The CDR3 nucleotides read TGCGCCAGCAGCCCAGCAAAACAGGGGAACTATGGCTACACCTTC. The genes are TRBV4-3 and TRBJ1-2, with 7 bases fitting TRBD1. V was pared by 4 bases and J by 2 bases, with 7 bases of the junction left unmatched. Looked up from germline, CDR1 is LGHNA and CDR2 is YSLEER. CDR3 length: 15 amino acids.